This TCR beta chain was recovered during a study of T cells in Graves' hyperthyroidism and ophthalmopathy. Whole-study findings and limits: Ophthalmopathy was told apart from stable hyperthyroidism by a 13 V-J model.

Trimming removed 3 bases from V and 3 bases from J, with 9 bases in between. The CDR3 sequence is 13 residues long. There were TCR beta CDR3 regions amplified from RNA transcripts. In the first-round RT-PCR of the TCR CDR3, the HTBI primer set was used. TCRdb processed the multiplex PCR reads anew with MiXCR; each CDR3 protein has one entry. The table has approximately 480,000 distinct CDR3 sequences, about 20% seen once. This clonotype was recorded many times. The antigen remains undetermined. Sample: blood. This TCR was recovered from a man aged 18 to 29 with Graves' hyperthyroidism. J is TRBJ2-7 and V is TRBV12-3 or TRBV12-4, with TRBD1 as a possible D gene (5 bases). CDR3 nucleotides: TGTGCCAGCAGTTTCGGCGGACACTACGAGCAGTACTTC. Protein: CASSFGGHYEQYF.